Listed here is a single T cell receptor beta chain. The CDR3 totals 12 residues. Trimming removed 6 bases at V and 3 bases at J, with 9 bases between. Germline CDR1 is SGHDT and CDR2 is YYEEEE. Source study methods: Reference gene primer amplification gave nucleated cell count estimates. TCRdb's copy holds only in-frame clones and misses some; the assay was immunoSEQ multiplex PCR. From that table come the V and J calls and clone size; the DNA was used to work out D and trimming. Among 380,000 or so clones listed, 80% to 90% were seen once. This record belongs to a study of blood T cell repertoires in COVID-19. Study-wide background: Acute and convalescent COVID-19 specimens originated in the United States, Italy and Spain. PBMCs, B-cell-depleted T cells, or T cells were the source of the cDNA or gDNA that made up the material.

The receptor was derived from a man aged 35 to 55 with acute or convalescent COVID-19. The sequenced material came from peripheral blood. The chain recombines TRBV5-6 with TRBJ1-1, with D possibly being TRBD1 (6 bases). The CDR3 protein is CASKQGYTEAFF. CDR3 sequence (DNA): TGTGCCAGCAAACAGGGTTACACTGAAGCTTTCTTT. Complete variable domain (other parts from reference TRBV5-6 and TRBJ1-1): DAGVTQSPTHLIKTRGQQVTLRCSPKSGHDTVSWYQQALGQGPQFIFQYYEEEERQRGNFPDRFSGHQFPNYSSELNVNALLLGDSALYLCASKQGYTEAFFGQGTRLTVV.